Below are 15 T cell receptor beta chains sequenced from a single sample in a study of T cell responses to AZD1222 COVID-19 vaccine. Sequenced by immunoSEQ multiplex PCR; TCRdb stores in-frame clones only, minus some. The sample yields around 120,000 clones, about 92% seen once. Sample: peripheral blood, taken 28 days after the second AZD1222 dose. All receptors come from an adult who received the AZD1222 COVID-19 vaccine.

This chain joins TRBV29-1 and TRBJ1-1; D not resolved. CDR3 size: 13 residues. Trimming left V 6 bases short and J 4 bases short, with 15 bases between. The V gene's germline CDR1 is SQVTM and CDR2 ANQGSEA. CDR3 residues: CSVDFHESTEAFF. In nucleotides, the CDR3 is TGCAGCGTCGACTTTCATGAGTCCACTGAAGCTTTCTTT.

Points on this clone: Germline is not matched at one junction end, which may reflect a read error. The CDR3, as DNA: TGTGCCAGCGGCGTGGGGCTAGCGGGAGGAGAGACCCAGTACTTC. Its translation is CASGVGLAGGETQYF. The chain uses TRBV9 and TRBJ2-5; 11 nucleotides agree with TRBD2. The length of the CDR3 is 15 residues. The germline V gene encodes CDR1 SGDLS and CDR2 YYNGEE.

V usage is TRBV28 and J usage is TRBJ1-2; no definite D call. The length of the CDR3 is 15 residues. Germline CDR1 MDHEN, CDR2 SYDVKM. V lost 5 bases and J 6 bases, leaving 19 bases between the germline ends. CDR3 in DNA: TGTGCCAGCAGTCCGCGACTCAAAAAAAGGGATGGCTACACCTTC. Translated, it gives CASSPRLKKRDGYTF.

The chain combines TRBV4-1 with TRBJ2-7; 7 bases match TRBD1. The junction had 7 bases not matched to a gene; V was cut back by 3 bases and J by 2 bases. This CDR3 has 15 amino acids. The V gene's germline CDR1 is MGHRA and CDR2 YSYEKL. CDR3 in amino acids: CASSHRQGDTYEQYF. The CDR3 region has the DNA TGCGCCAGCAGCCACCGGCAGGGGGACACCTACGAGCAGTACTTC.

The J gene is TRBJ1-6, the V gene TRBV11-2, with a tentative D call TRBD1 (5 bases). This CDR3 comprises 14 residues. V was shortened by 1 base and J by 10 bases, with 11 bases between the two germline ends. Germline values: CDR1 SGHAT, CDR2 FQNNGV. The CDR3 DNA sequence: TGTGCCAGCAGCTTAGTCCAGGGAAACTCACCCCTCCACTTT. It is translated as CASSLVQGNSPLHF.

CDR3 region: CASSLGDRAGYTF. The CDR3 coding sequence is TGCGCCAGCAGCTTGGGGGACAGGGCTGGCTACACCTTC. The chain is built from TRBV5-1 and TRBJ1-2; 9 bases map to TRBD1. Germline CDR1 reads SGHRS; CDR2 reads YFSETQ. The CDR3 covers 13 residues. V shed 0 bases, J shed 7 bases, and the junction held 1 base outside the gene matches.

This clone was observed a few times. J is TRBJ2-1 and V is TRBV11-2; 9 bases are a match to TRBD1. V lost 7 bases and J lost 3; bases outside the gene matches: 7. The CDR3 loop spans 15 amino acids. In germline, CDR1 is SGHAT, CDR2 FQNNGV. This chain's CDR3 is CASKRQGVNYNEQFF. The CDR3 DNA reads TGTGCCAGCAAAAGACAGGGGGTAAACTACAATGAGCAGTTCTTC.

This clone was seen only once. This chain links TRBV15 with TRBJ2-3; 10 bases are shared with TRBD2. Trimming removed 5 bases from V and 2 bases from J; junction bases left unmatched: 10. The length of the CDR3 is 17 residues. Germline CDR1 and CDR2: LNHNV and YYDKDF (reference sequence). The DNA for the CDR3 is TGTGCCACCAGCTCATACCTAGGGACTAGCGACACAGATACGCAGTATTTT. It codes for CATSSYLGTSDTDTQYF.

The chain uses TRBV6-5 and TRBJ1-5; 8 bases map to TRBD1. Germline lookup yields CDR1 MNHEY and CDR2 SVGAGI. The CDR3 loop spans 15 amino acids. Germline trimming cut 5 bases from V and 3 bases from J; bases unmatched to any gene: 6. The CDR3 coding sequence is TGTGCCAGCAGTCAGGACAGGGCCATCAATCAGCCCCAGCATTTT. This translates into CASSQDRAINQPQHF.

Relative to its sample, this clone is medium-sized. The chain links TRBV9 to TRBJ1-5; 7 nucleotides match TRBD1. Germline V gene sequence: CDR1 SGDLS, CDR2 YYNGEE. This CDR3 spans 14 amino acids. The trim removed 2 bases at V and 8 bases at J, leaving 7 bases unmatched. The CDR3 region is CASSVTGRGKPQHF. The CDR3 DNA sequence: TGTGCCAGCAGCGTGACAGGGCGGGGCAAGCCCCAGCATTTT.

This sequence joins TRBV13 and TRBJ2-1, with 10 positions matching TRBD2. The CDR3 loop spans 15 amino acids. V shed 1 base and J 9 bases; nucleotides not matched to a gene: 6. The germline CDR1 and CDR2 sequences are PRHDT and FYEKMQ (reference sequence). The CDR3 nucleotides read TGTGCCAGCAGCTTAGAGCGGGGGGGCCCGGTTGAGCAGTTCTTC. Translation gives CASSLERGGPVEQFF. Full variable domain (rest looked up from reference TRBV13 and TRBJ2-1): AAGVIQSPRHLIKEKRETATLKCYPIPRHDTVYWYQQGPGQDPQFLISFYEKMQSDKGSIPDRFSAQQFSDYHSELNMSSLELGDSALYFCASSLERGGPVEQFFGPGTRLTVL.

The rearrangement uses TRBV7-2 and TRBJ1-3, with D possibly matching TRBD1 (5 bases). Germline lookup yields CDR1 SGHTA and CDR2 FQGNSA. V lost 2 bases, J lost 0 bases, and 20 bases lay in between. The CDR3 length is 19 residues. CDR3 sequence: CASSLRVWGGVGSGNTIYF. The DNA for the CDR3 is TGTGCCAGCAGCTTAAGGGTCTGGGGGGGAGTCGGCTCTGGAAACACCATATATTTT.

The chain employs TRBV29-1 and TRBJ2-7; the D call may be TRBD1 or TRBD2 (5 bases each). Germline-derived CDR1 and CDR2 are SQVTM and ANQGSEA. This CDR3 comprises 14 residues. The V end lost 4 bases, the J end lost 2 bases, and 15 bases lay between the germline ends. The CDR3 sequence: CSVVGGVEAYEQYF. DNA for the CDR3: TGCAGCGTTGTTGGGGGAGTAGAAGCCTACGAGCAGTACTTC.

This CDR3 reads CASSPRQGGEKLFF. In DNA form, the CDR3 reads TGTGCCAGCAGCCCCCGACAGGGTGGCGAAAAACTGTTTTTT. The chain has TRBV7-2 and TRBJ1-4, with 7 nucleotides matching TRBD1. V shed 5 bases and J 8 bases; nucleotides not matched to a gene: 8. The CDR3 is made up of 14 amino acids. Germline CDR1 SGHTA, CDR2 FQGNSA.

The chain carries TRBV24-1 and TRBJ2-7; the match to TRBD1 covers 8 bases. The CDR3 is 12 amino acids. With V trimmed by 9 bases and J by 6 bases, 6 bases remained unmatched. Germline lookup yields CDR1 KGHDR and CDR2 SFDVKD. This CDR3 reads CATEDRAGEQYF. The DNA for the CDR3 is TGTGCCACCGAGGACAGGGCGGGCGAGCAGTACTTC.